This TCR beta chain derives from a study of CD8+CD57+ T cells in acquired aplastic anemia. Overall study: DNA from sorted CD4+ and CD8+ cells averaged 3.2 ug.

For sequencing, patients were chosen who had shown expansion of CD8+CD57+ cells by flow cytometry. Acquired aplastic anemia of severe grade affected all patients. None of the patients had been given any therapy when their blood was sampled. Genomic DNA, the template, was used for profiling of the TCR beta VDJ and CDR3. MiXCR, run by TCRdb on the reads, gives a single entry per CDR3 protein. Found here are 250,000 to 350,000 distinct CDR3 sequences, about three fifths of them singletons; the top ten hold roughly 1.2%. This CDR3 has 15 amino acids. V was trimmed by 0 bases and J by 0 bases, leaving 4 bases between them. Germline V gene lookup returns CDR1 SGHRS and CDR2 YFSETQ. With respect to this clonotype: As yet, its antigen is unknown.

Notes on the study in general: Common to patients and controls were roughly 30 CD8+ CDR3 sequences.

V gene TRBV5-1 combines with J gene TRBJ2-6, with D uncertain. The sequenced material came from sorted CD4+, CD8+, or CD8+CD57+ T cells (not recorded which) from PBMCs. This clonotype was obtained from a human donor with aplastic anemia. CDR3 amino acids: CASSLGSSGANVLTF. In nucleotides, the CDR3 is TGCGCCAGCAGCTTGGGAAGCTCTGGGGCCAACGTCCTGACTTTC.